These 26 T cell receptor beta chains originate from one sample sequenced in a study of cytomegalovirus exposure and HLA in healthy donors. PCR used 60 Vbeta primers and 13 Jbeta primers. This table comes from immunoSEQ multiplex PCR, and its TCRdb copy is limited to in-frame clones, with some not included. The repertoire holds about 90,000 clones, with around 62% as singletons. The sample was PBMCs. These receptors came from a woman in her 30s in good health and CMV-seropositive.

This clone was seen a few times. DNA for the CDR3: TGTGCCAGCAGCCCTGCGGCTAGCGGGGGGCCCCACACACGTACGCAGTATTTT. This translates into CASSPAASGGPHTRTQYF. The chain is built from TRBV5-4 and TRBJ2-3; 11 bases match TRBD2. The germline V gene has CDR1 SGHNT and CDR2 YYREEE (reference sequence). The V segment lost 4 bases and the J segment 8 bases; nucleotides outside the gene matches: 18. The CDR3 length is 18 residues.

CDR3 DNA: TGTGCCAGCAGTAATCAGGGGCCCTCCTATAATTCACCCCTCCACTTT. It codes for CASSNQGPSYNSPLHF. V is TRBV2 and J is TRBJ1-6; D perhaps matches TRBD1 (6 bases). This CDR3 has 16 amino acids. Germline V gene sequence: CDR1 SNHLY, CDR2 FYNNEI. Trimming cost V 5 bases and J 0 bases, with 11 bases left between them.

The rearrangement uses TRBV7-9 and TRBJ2-1, with a possible D match to TRBD1 (6 bases). The V and J ends lost 7 bases and 9 bases respectively, with 19 bases between them. The CDR3 runs to 14 residues. CDR1 and CDR2 (germline): SEHNR, FQNEAQ (reference sequence). The CDR3 loop is CASNGFPGDLEQFF. The DNA for the CDR3 is TGTGCCAGCAATGGCTTCCCAGGGGATCTTGAGCAGTTCTTC.

A few counts support this clone. The V call is TRBV6-5, the J call TRBJ1-6; D is possibly TRBD1 (5 bases). This CDR3 has 15 residues. CDR1 and CDR2 (germline): MNHEY, SVGAGI. Trimming took off 0 bases at V and 7 bases at J, with 10 bases between the two ends. CDR3 sequence reads: CASSYSRQSNSPLHF. DNA for the CDR3: TGTGCCAGCAGTTACTCGAGACAGAGCAATTCACCCCTCCACTTT.

V is TRBV30 and J is TRBJ2-3; 9 nucleotides match TRBD1. Germline CDR1 reads GTSNPN; CDR2 reads SVGIG (reference sequence). This CDR3 comprises 13 residues. The V gene end was trimmed by 5 bases and the J gene end by 5 bases; junction bases not matched to a gene: 5. The CDR3 DNA sequence: TGTGCCTGGCACAGGGGGCTTGGAGATACGCAGTATTTT. It yields the protein CAWHRGLGDTQYF.

The sample holds a few counts of this clone. The chain recombines TRBV19 with TRBJ2-2, with 9 bases that match TRBD1. The CDR3 length is 15 residues. Trimming at V came to 7 bases and at J to 3 bases, leaving 6 bases not matched to a gene. Germline V gene data show CDR1 as LNHDA and CDR2 as SQIVND (reference sequence). CDR3 region: CASNVQGADTGELFF. The CDR3 nucleotides read TGTGCCAGTAACGTACAGGGGGCGGACACCGGGGAGCTGTTTTTT.

This clone turned up a few times. This chain links TRBV19 with TRBJ1-2, with a tentative D call TRBD1 (5 bases). The germline gives CDR1 LNHDA, CDR2 SQIVND (reference sequence). This CDR3 comprises 14 residues. Trimming took 2 bases from V and 8 from J, leaving 15 bases between them. CDR3 in DNA: TGTGCCAGTAGTATAACCTGGCAGGGCGACGGCTACACCTTC. It is translated as CASSITWQGDGYTF. The whole variable domain, filled in from reference TRBV19 and TRBJ1-2, reads DGGITQSPKYLFRKEGQNVTLSCEQNLNHDAMYWYRQDPGQGLRLIYYSQIVNDFQKGDIAEGYSVSREKKESFPLTVTSAQKNPTAFYLCASSITWQGDGYTFGSGTRLTVV.

A remark on this clone: A clone one base away is much larger, so this may be a read error. The chain joins TRBV10-1 to TRBJ2-5; D is possibly TRBD2 (6 bases). With the DNA end fitting TRBJ2-7 better, the J assignment may be wrong. This CDR3 is built from 15 residues. Looked up from germline, CDR1 is WNHNN and CDR2 is SYGVQD (reference sequence). The CDR3 bases are TGCGCCAGCAGCTCCGGGACTGGCGGGGTCTACGAGCAGTACTTC. Translating gives CASSSGTGGVYEQYF.

V usage is TRBV4-3 and J usage is TRBJ2-1, with 9 bases identical to TRBD2. CDR1 LGHNA and CDR2 YSLEER come from the germline V gene. CDR3 length: 18 residues. V lost 0 bases and J lost 4; bases outside the gene matches: 10. The CDR3 protein is CASSQEQGGLAGYNEQFF. The CDR3 nucleotides read TGCGCCAGCAGCCAAGAACAAGGTGGGCTAGCGGGGTACAATGAGCAGTTCTTC.

The chain is built from TRBV10-1 and TRBJ1-5; D is ambiguous. CDR1 is WNHNN, CDR2 SYGVQD, per germline (reference sequence). V shed 6 bases and J shed 1 base, with 13 bases lying between them. This CDR3 has 15 residues. The CDR3 DNA reads as TGCGCCAGCAGAGCCTTCCCCGGGAGCAATCAGCCCCAGCATTTT. It translates to CASRAFPGSNQPQHF.

This chain connects TRBV12-2 to TRBJ2-1; the table's D gene call, TRBD2, was not cross checked with the DNA. TRBV12-2 is marked as a pseudogene. CDR3 length equals 17 residues. The CDR3 here is CASRLAGGPVAYNEQFF. Written as DNA, the CDR3 is TGTGCAAGTCGCTTAGCGGGGGGGCCAGTAGCCTACAATGAGCAGTTCTTC.

This clone has only a few counts. The rearrangement links TRBV6-5 to TRBJ1-2; no firm D call. Germline-derived CDR1 and CDR2 are MNHEY and SVGAGI. The CDR3 spans 12 residues. Trimming took off 4 bases at V and 5 bases at J, with 8 bases between the two ends. CDR3 sequence reads: CASSSGIYGYTF. CDR3 DNA: TGTGCCAGCAGTTCCGGGATTTATGGCTACACCTTC.

This clone was found a few times. This chain connects TRBV27 to TRBJ2-7; 8 nucleotides align to TRBD1. The germline gives CDR1 MNHEY, CDR2 SMNVEV (reference sequence). The CDR3 length is 14 residues. Losses at the gene ends were 4 bases for V and 5 bases for J; bases not matched to a gene: 7. CDR3 sequence (DNA): TGTGCCAGCAGTTATCAGGGGGCTGGCAACGAGCAGTACTTC. Amino acids: CASSYQGAGNEQYF.

In this sample, this clone turned up a few times. The chain combines TRBV7-9 with TRBJ2-5, with 10 bases fitting TRBD1. V trimming: 6 bases; J trimming: 2 bases; junction bases outside the gene matches: 3. Germline CDR1 and CDR2: SEHNR and FQNEAQ (reference sequence). This CDR3 is built from 14 residues. CDR3 bases: TGTGCCAGCAGTTGGGACAGGGGACAAGAGACCCAGTACTTC. Protein product: CASSWDRGQETQYF.

This chain uses TRBV27 with TRBJ1-4; 10 positions agree with TRBD1. Germline-derived CDR1 and CDR2 are MNHEY and SMNVEV (reference sequence). V dropped 5 bases and J dropped 7; count of bases not matched to a gene: 7. This CDR3 region has 15 residues. CDR3 sequence reads: CASSPRQGATEKLFF. CDR3 in DNA: TGTGCCAGCAGTCCTCGACAGGGGGCGACTGAAAAACTGTTTTTT. Full variable domain (remainder filled in from reference TRBV27 and TRBJ1-4): EAQVTQNPRYLITVTGKKLTVTCSQNMNHEYMSWYRQDPGLGLRQIYYSMNVEVTDKGDVPEGYKVSRKEKRNFPLILESPSPNQTSLYFCASSPRQGATEKLFFGSGTQLSVL.

The gene calls are TRBV7-9 and TRBJ1-2; 7 bases fit TRBD1. The CDR3 loop spans 13 amino acids. The germline V gene has CDR1 SEHNR and CDR2 FQNEAQ (reference sequence). J gave up 4 bases and V 3 bases, and 2 bases lay outside the gene matches. In DNA, the CDR3 is TGTGCCAGCAGCTTCGGACAGGTCTATGGCTACACCTTC. As protein: CASSFGQVYGYTF.

Only a few counts were recorded for this clone. The chain uses TRBV6-5 and TRBJ1-2; TRBD1 matches at 9 bases. The germline V gene encodes CDR1 MNHEY and CDR2 SVGAGI. This CDR3 is built from 14 residues. The V segment lost 6 bases and the J segment 8 bases; nucleotides outside the gene matches: 10. The CDR3 here is CASSPTGGAFGYTF. The CDR3 DNA follows: TGTGCCAGCAGCCCTACAGGGGGCGCGTTCGGCTACACCTTC.

The gene calls are TRBV5-1 and TRBJ1-1; TRBD1 matches at 9 bases. The CDR3 covers 18 residues. Losses at the gene ends were 0 bases for V and 4 bases for J; bases not matched to a gene: 13. Germline values: CDR1 SGHRS, CDR2 YFSETQ. The CDR3 loop is CASSLETQGALSPTEAFF. The CDR3 nucleotides read TGCGCCAGCAGCTTGGAGACACAGGGGGCGCTTAGTCCCACTGAAGCTTTCTTT.

This clone was recorded a few times. The gene calls are TRBV2 and TRBJ2-3, with a tentative D call TRBD2 (5 bases). V dropped 7 bases and J dropped 0 bases, with 20 bases sitting between them. The CDR3 extends over 17 amino acids. Germline CDR1 and CDR2: SNHLY and FYNNEI. The CDR3 protein is CASKDLIAQTSTDTQYF. CDR3 bases: TGTGCCAGCAAAGATTTAATAGCGCAAACTAGCACAGATACGCAGTATTTT.

This chain connects TRBV7-9 to TRBJ2-1; TRBD1 agrees at 8 bases. Germline-derived CDR1 and CDR2 are SEHNR and FQNEAQ (reference sequence). J gave up 5 bases and V 5 bases, and 11 bases lay outside the gene matches. The CDR3 sequence is 16 residues long. DNA for the CDR3: TGTGCCAGCAGCACCCTGGACAGGGCGTACAACAATGAGCAGTTCTTC. The encoded protein is CASSTLDRAYNNEQFF.

This rearrangement joins TRBV6-5 to TRBJ2-5; D is ambiguous. The V gene lost 4 bases and the J gene lost 3 bases, with 9 bases spanning the gap. The CDR3 totals 13 residues. CDR1 and CDR2 from the germline V gene are MNHEY and SVGAGI. The CDR3, as DNA: TGTGCCAGCAGTTCGACACTGAAAGAGACCCAGTACTTC. It codes for CASSSTLKETQYF.

The V and J genes are TRBV12-5 and TRBJ1-2; no definite D call. CDR3 size: 14 residues. The germline V gene encodes CDR1 LGHNT and CDR2 FRNRAP. Between the trimmed V and J ends, which lost 2 bases and 7 bases, there was a span of 14 bases. In DNA, the CDR3 is TGTGCTAGTGGTTTGTTGATGGGCCTGACTGGCTACACCTTC. Translating it yields CASGLLMGLTGYTF.

The chain couples TRBV18 to TRBJ1-2; TRBD1 agrees at 8 bases. The CDR3 has 13 amino acids. Germline V gene sequence: CDR1 KGHSH, CDR2 LQKENI. The junction had 0 bases not matched to a gene; V was cut back by 2 bases and J by 4 bases. The CDR3 DNA sequence: TGTGCCAGCTCACCAGGGACAGGCTATGGCTACACCTTC. Translation gives CASSPGTGYGYTF.

The genes are TRBV14 and TRBJ2-7; a weak D match, TRBD2 (6 bases). Between the trimmed V and J ends, which lost 0 bases and 7 bases, there was a span of 13 bases. The CDR3 contains 14 residues. Germline V gene sequence: CDR1 SGHDN, CDR2 FVKESK. The CDR3 reads CASSQDLSAGEQYF. The CDR3 DNA follows: TGTGCCAGCAGCCAAGACCTTTCCGCGGGGGAGCAGTACTTC.

This chain joins TRBV7-2 and TRBJ2-5; D might be TRBD2 (5 bases). CDR3 length: 15 amino acids. Trimming stripped 1 base from V and 2 bases from J, with 11 bases between. Per germline, CDR1 SGHTA and CDR2 FQGNSA. The CDR3 sequence is CASSLEVTNQETQYF. CDR3 sequence (DNA): TGTGCCAGCAGCTTAGAGGTGACTAATCAAGAGACCCAGTACTTC.

The V gene is TRBV19, the J gene TRBJ1-5; 7 nucleotides align to TRBD1. The trim removed 6 bases at V and 1 base at J, leaving 12 bases unmatched. CDR1 is LNHDA and CDR2 is SQIVND in the germline V gene (reference sequence). The CDR3 covers 17 residues. This chain's CDR3 is CASSDRQGDFSNQPQHF. The DNA of the CDR3 is TGTGCCAGTAGCGATCGGCAGGGGGATTTCAGCAATCAGCCCCAGCATTTT.